The 3 T cell receptor beta chains below were found in one sample sequenced in a study of blood T cell repertoires in COVID-19. Using immunoSEQ multiplex PCR, the repertoire was profiled, and TCRdb retains in-frame clones only, with some absent. The sample carries about 80,000 clones, roughly 91% recorded once. Sequencing used peripheral blood. These receptors were taken from a woman aged 45-60 years in a cohort sampled during active COVID-19.

The chain is built from TRBV7-9 and TRBJ2-3; 9 nucleotides align to TRBD1. The germline gives CDR1 SEHNR, CDR2 FQNEAQ (reference sequence). There are 16 residues in the CDR3. Trimming took 5 bases from V and 4 from J; bases not matched to a gene: 10. CDR3 loop: CASSLLQGALADTQYF. Written as DNA, the CDR3 is TGTGCCAGCAGCCTCCTACAGGGGGCGCTGGCAGATACGCAGTATTTT.

This clone appeared once. The chain combines TRBV5-1 with TRBJ2-7; 10 positions match TRBD2. This CDR3 is 14 amino acids long. CDR1 SGHRS and CDR2 YFSETQ come from the germline V gene. With 3 bases clipped from V and 2 bases from J, the junction kept 2 bases outside the gene matches. Here the CDR3 DNA reads TGCGCCAGCAGCTCTAGCGGGAGACCCTACGAGCAGTACTTC. Encoded protein: CASSSSGRPYEQYF.

The genes are TRBV30 and TRBJ2-2; 8 bases are shared with TRBD2. The CDR3 is made up of 17 amino acids. Germline CDR1 GTSNPN, CDR2 SVGIG (reference sequence). Trimming at V came to 2 bases and at J to 6 bases, leaving 14 bases not matched to a gene. The CDR3 loop reads CAWSLPRIGGAAGELFF. The CDR3 coding sequence is TGTGCCTGGAGTCTACCTCGTATCGGGGGGGCGGCCGGGGAGCTGTTTTTT.